This T cell receptor beta chain was captured by sequencing in a study of blood T cell repertoires in COVID-19. This CDR3 has 15 residues. The germline V gene encodes CDR1 SGHRS and CDR2 YFSETQ. The V gene end was trimmed by 4 bases and the J gene end by 8 bases; junction bases not matched to a gene: 7. Measured with immunoSEQ multiplex PCR; TCRdb has only the in-frame clones, and not every one. In the table there are 35,000 or so clones, 90% of which are singletons. Sequences were obtained from peripheral blood. The source is a human donor in a cohort sampled during active COVID-19. V and J are TRBV5-1 and TRBJ2-2; 11 nucleotides align to TRBD1. The CDR3 DNA follows: TGCGCCAGCAGCCTAGGACAGGGGGCATTGGGGGAGCTGTTTTTT. Its protein product is CASSLGQGALGELFF.